The 18 T cell receptor beta chains listed next were all sequenced from one sample in a study of shared clonotypes between healthy human individuals. The data were produced by immunoSEQ multiplex PCR, yet TCRdb's version contains in-frame clones alone and is incomplete. Of roughly 2,000,000 clones listed, around 93% were seen once; the top ten hold under 2%. CD8 cells classed as naive were CD45RO-negative and positively selected for CCR7, excluding terminally differentiated effector memory CD45RA+ cells. Sequencing was done on a sample of naive CD8+ T cells from PBMCs. Every receptor here comes from a man between 18 and 35 years old in good health. Some clones in this sample may be carry-over from other donors' samples.

The gene calls are TRBV4-2 and TRBJ2-1; no firm D call. V lost 4 bases, J lost 5 bases, and 12 bases lay in between. Germline-derived CDR1 and CDR2 are LGHNA and YNFKEQ. CDR3 length equals 14 residues. The DNA for the CDR3 is TGTGCCAGCAGCCGACGAAGGACGAACAATGAGCAGTTCTTC. Translating it yields CASSRRRTNNEQFF.

The V and J genes are TRBV7-9 and TRBJ1-4; 9 nucleotides align to TRBD1. This CDR3 comprises 15 residues. CDR1 and CDR2 (germline): SEHNR, FQNEAQ (reference sequence). V trimming: 5 bases; J trimming: 8 bases; junction bases outside the gene matches: 9. This chain's CDR3 is CASSGQTGGWEKLFF. CDR3 DNA sequence: TGTGCCAGCAGCGGACAGACAGGGGGATGGGAAAAACTGTTTTTT.

V gene TRBV15 combines with J gene TRBJ1-5, with D uncertain. The CDR3 loop spans 16 amino acids. Trimming cost V 5 bases and J 2 bases, with 16 bases left between them. The V gene's germline CDR1 is LNHNV and CDR2 YYDKDF (reference sequence). CDR3 nucleotides: TGTGCCACCAGCCCCCTCGAGTCGTGGGGCAATCAGCCCCAGCATTTT. Protein product: CATSPLESWGNQPQHF.

This clone was detected once. V gene TRBV6-5 combines with J gene TRBJ1-2, with 8 nucleotides matching TRBD1. Germline CDR1 reads MNHEY; CDR2 reads SVGAGI. This CDR3 spans 15 amino acids. V shed 3 bases and J 4 bases; nucleotides not matched to a gene: 7. The CDR3 region is CASSYRTGSTYGYTF. CDR3 nucleotide sequence: TGTGCCAGCAGTTATCGGACAGGGTCCACCTATGGCTACACCTTC.

The J gene is TRBJ2-2, the V gene TRBV28; TRBD2 matches 10 bases. After removal of 9 bases from V and 5 bases from J, the junction contained 12 bases not matched to a gene. Germline V gene data show CDR1 as MDHEN and CDR2 as SYDVKM. The CDR3 consists of 16 residues. CDR3 sequence: CASFPLAGGRTGELFF. Here the CDR3 DNA reads TGTGCCAGTTTCCCCTTAGCGGGAGGAAGGACCGGGGAGCTGTTTTTT. The full variable domain, with the rest looked up from reference TRBV28 and TRBJ2-2, is DVKVTQSSRYLVKRTGEKVFLECVQDMDHENMFWYRQDPGLGLRLIYFSYDVKMKEKGDIPEGYSVSREKKERFSLILESASTNQTSMYLCASFPLAGGRTGELFFGEGSRLTVL.

The chain carries TRBV27 and TRBJ1-1; 7 nucleotides match TRBD1. V dropped 2 bases and J dropped 2; count of bases not matched to a gene: 11. In germline, CDR1 is MNHEY, CDR2 SMNVEV (reference sequence). The CDR3 runs to 17 residues. The CDR3 bases are TGTGCCAGCAGTTTAATTATGGCAGGGGGGCAAAACACTGAAGCTTTCTTT. It encodes CASSLIMAGGQNTEAFF.

This clone was seen more than once but under ten times. The chain employs TRBV19 and TRBJ2-3; 8 positions match TRBD2. V gave up 4 bases and J gave up 6 bases; unmatched junction bases: 12. Germline assignment: CDR1 LNHDA and CDR2 SQIVND (reference sequence). This CDR3 is 16 amino acids long. DNA for the CDR3: TGTGCCAGTAGTACCCTCCGAGCAGCGGGAGTTGATACGCAGTATTTT. This sequence encodes CASSTLRAAGVDTQYF. The complete variable domain, with remaining parts taken from reference TRBV19 and TRBJ2-3, reads DGGITQSPKYLFRKEGQNVTLSCEQNLNHDAMYWYRQDPGQGLRLIYYSQIVNDFQKGDIAEGYSVSREKKESFPLTVTSAQKNPTAFYLCASSTLRAAGVDTQYFGPGTRLTVL.

The chain employs TRBV6-5 and TRBJ2-1; 10 nucleotides match TRBD1. CDR1 is MNHEY, CDR2 SVGAGI, per germline. With 2 bases clipped from V and 3 bases from J, the junction kept 4 bases outside the gene matches. The CDR3 sequence is 16 residues long. The CDR3 DNA follows: TGTGCCAGCAGTTACCTTCGGACAGGGGGCTACAATGAGCAGTTCTTC. Translated: CASSYLRTGGYNEQFF.

The J gene is TRBJ2-7, the V gene TRBV6-1; D is uncertain. The ends were cut back, 2 bases at V and 0 bases at J, with 8 bases in the middle. CDR1 is MNHNS, CDR2 SASEGT, per germline. This CDR3 is built from 14 residues. CDR3 DNA: TGTGCCAGCAGTGAAAACAGCATCTCCTACGAGCAGTACTTC. The encoded protein is CASSENSISYEQYF.

The chain carries TRBV4-1 and TRBJ2-3; 7 nucleotides align to TRBD1. J was trimmed by 0 bases and V by 5 bases; bases with no gene match: 11. Germline CDR1 MGHRA, CDR2 YSYEKL. The CDR3 sequence is 17 residues long. Here the CDR3 DNA reads TGCGCCAGCAGCATAAAACAGGGGACCCCTAGCACAGATACGCAGTATTTT. It is translated as CASSIKQGTPSTDTQYF.

In the case of this clone: Distinct nucleotide sequences in the sample also encode this CDR3. Here the CDR3 reads CASSLQGRQPQHF. The CDR3, as DNA: TGTGCCAGCAGTTTGCAGGGTAGGCAGCCCCAGCATTTT. The chain has TRBV28 and TRBJ1-5; possibly TRBD1 for D (5 bases). This CDR3 has 13 amino acids. From germline, CDR1 is MDHEN and CDR2 SYDVKM. V lost 3 bases to trimming and J lost 7 bases, with 10 bases between them. Using reference TRBV28 and TRBJ1-5 for the parts outside the CDR3, the full variable domain is DVKVTQSSRYLVKRTGEKVFLECVQDMDHENMFWYRQDPGLGLRLIYFSYDVKMKEKGDIPEGYSVSREKKERFSLILESASTNQTSMYLCASSLQGRQPQHFGDGTRLSIL.

The rearrangement uses TRBV7-3 and TRBJ2-3; TRBD2 matches 7 bases. V trimming: 5 bases; J trimming: 4 bases; junction bases outside the gene matches: 12. Germline CDR1 and CDR2: SGHTA and FQGTGA. This CDR3 spans 16 amino acids. The CDR3 DNA sequence: TGTGCCAGCAGCCCCTCGGGGCGGGAGCGGGCAGATACGCAGTATTTT. It translates to CASSPSGRERADTQYF.

J is TRBJ2-5 and V is TRBV4-2, with no clear D. Deletions cut 3 bases from V and 1 base from J, with 3 bases between. The CDR3 sequence is 12 residues long. The germline V gene has CDR1 LGHNA and CDR2 YNFKEQ. The CDR3 region is CASSQLQETQYF. The CDR3 nucleotides read TGTGCCAGCAGCCAGCTCCAAGAGACCCAGTACTTC.

The chain uses TRBV9 and TRBJ2-3; D is possibly TRBD2 (10 bases). Trimming removed 0 bases at V and 5 bases at J, with 31 bases between. Germline CDR1 SGDLS, CDR2 YYNGEE. CDR3 length equals 21 residues. CDR3 DNA sequence: TGTGCCAGCAGCGTAGAGGGACAGGGCATCGGAGCGGGAGGGCCGCAAGATACGCAGTATTTT. This sequence encodes CASSVEGQGIGAGGPQDTQYF.

The chain links TRBV10-2 to TRBJ1-5; unclear D gene. Trimming took off 2 bases at V and 8 bases at J, with 7 bases between the two ends. The CDR3 spans 12 residues. The germline gives CDR1 WSHSY, CDR2 SAAADI. CDR3 coding DNA: TGCGCCAGCAGTGAGGGACGGGAGCCCCAGCATTTT. As protein: CASSEGREPQHF.

The rearrangement links TRBV18 to TRBJ1-1, with D hard to call. Per germline, CDR1 KGHSH and CDR2 LQKENI. The V and J ends lost 3 bases and 0 bases respectively, with 8 bases between them. The CDR3 covers 14 residues. The CDR3 DNA sequence: TGTGCCAGCTCACCTCCCACCTTGAACACTGAAGCTTTCTTT. This gives the protein CASSPPTLNTEAFF. The variable domain in full, with the rest retrieved from reference TRBV18 and TRBJ1-1, is NAGVMQNPRHLVRRRGQEARLRCSPMKGHSHVYWYRQLPEEGLKFMVYLQKENIIDESGMPKERFSAEFPKEGPSILRIQQVVRGDSAAYFCASSPPTLNTEAFFGQGTRLTVV.

The chain is built from TRBV29-1 and TRBJ2-5, with D possibly matching TRBD2 (5 bases). V was trimmed by 7 bases and J by 6 bases, leaving 15 bases between them. The CDR3 is 12 amino acids. CDR1 is SQVTM, CDR2 ANQGSEA, per germline. CDR3 coding DNA: TGCAGCGCCCGACTCATCGGGAAGACCCAGTACTTC. Protein sequence: CSARLIGKTQYF.

As for this clone: The same CDR3 also results from other DNA sequences found in this sample. V and J are TRBV13 and TRBJ2-3; tentatively, D is TRBD2 (5 bases). Germline V gives CDR1 PRHDT, CDR2 FYEKMQ (reference sequence). This CDR3 is built from 15 residues. Between the trimmed V and J ends, which lost 4 bases and 0 bases, there was a span of 11 bases. The CDR3 region is CASSSRGGSTDTQYF. The CDR3 DNA reads TGTGCCAGCAGCTCGCGAGGCGGGAGCACAGATACGCAGTATTTT.